Listed here is a single T cell receptor beta chain. Its target is unknown. The PCR ran on 60 Vbeta and 13 Jbeta primers. The table came from immunoSEQ multiplex PCR; TCRdb's copy has only in-frame clones and leaves some out. The sample has about 120,000 clones, about 80% seen once. The sample originates from a study of cytomegalovirus exposure and HLA in healthy donors. Broader study findings: The study flagged fewer than 200 TCR beta chains as cytomegalovirus-associated.

The CDR3 is 16 residues long. J lost 4 bases, V lost 3 bases, and 7 bases had no gene match. Germline CDR1 is SGHTA and CDR2 is FQGTGA. The rearrangement joins TRBV7-3 to TRBJ2-1; 9 positions agree with TRBD2. The sample comprised PBMCs. The TCR originated in a female donor in good health and CMV-seropositive. In DNA, the CDR3 is TGTGCCAGCAGCTTGGGGCTAGCGGGGACGTACAATGAGCAGTTCTTC. Translating it yields CASSLGLAGTYNEQFF.